This TCR beta chain stems from a study of shared clonotypes between healthy human individuals. Whole-study results and caveats: Against clonotypes common to all four donors, non-shared ones had lower generation probabilities. Sharing across four donors was highest in naive CD4 (around 5%) and lowest in memory CD8 (roughly 0.4%).

The data were produced by immunoSEQ multiplex PCR, yet TCRdb's version contains in-frame clones alone and is incomplete. Of approximately 95,000 clones in the sample, around two thirds were seen once. Worth noting for this clone: Its antigen is not known.

The trim removed 0 bases at V and 4 bases at J, leaving 5 bases unmatched. There are 16 residues in the CDR3. In germline, CDR1 is SGHRS, CDR2 YFSETQ. The receptor's source is a man aged 30-40 years in good health. This chain uses TRBV5-1 with TRBJ2-1, with 9 nucleotides matching TRBD2. The sample comprised memory CD8+ T cells sorted from blood. Subset denoted: CD45RO+ cells pooled with CCR7-negative TemRA cells. The CDR3 region is CASSLVTSGYYNEQFF. Here the CDR3 DNA reads TGCGCCAGCAGCTTGGTGACTAGCGGATATTACAATGAGCAGTTCTTC. Supplemented by reference TRBV5-1 and TRBJ2-1, the full variable domain reads KAGVTQTPRYLIKTRGQQVTLSCSPISGHRSVSWYQQTPGQGLQFLFEYFSETQRNKGNFPGRFSGRQFSNSRSEMNVSTLELGDSALYLCASSLVTSGYYNEQFFGPGTRLTVL.